These T cell receptor beta chains were read from a single sample in a study of blood T cell repertoires in COVID-19. Sequencing was performed with immunoSEQ multiplex PCR; in TCRdb, only in-frame clones are kept and a portion is missing. Of under 300,000 clones listed, about 88% were seen once; the top ten hold 2% to 2.5%. Sequencing used peripheral blood. The receptors were sampled from a woman between 35 and 50 years old who had recovered from COVID-19. Each CDR3 is given with its conserved first and last residue. D genes are given only for firm matches. Only some rows state a clone size, as once, few, many or a class for expanded clones.

len: 14; v_gene: TRBV7-8; abundance: .; j_gene: TRBJ1-2; d_gene: .; CDR3nt: TGTGCCAGCAGCCGAGCGGACAGCGGCTATGGCTACACCTTC; CDR3aa: CASSRADSGYGYTF
len: 14; v_gene: TRBV4-2; abundance: .; j_gene: TRBJ1-2; d_gene: .; CDR3nt: TGTGCCAGCAGCCAAGACCGAGTTAACTATGGCTACACCTTC; CDR3aa: CASSQDRVNYGYTF
len: 15; v_gene: TRBV4-2; abundance: .; j_gene: TRBJ2-7; d_gene: .; CDR3nt: TGTGCCAGCAGCCCTAAAGTAGACAGATATTACGAGCAGTACTTC; CDR3aa: CASSPKVDRYYEQYF
len: 14; v_gene: TRBV6-1; abundance: .; j_gene: TRBJ2-3; d_gene: .; CDR3nt: TGTGCCAGCAGTGAACTAGACGTTAGAGATACGCAGTATTTT; CDR3aa: CASSELDVRDTQYF
len: 14; v_gene: TRBV11-2; abundance: .; j_gene: TRBJ1-1; d_gene: TRBD1; CDR3nt: TGTGCCAGCAGCCAGGACAGGGGTGACACTGAAGCTTTCTTT; CDR3aa: CASSQDRGDTEAFF
len: 12; v_gene: TRBV30; abundance: .; j_gene: TRBJ1-1; d_gene: TRBD1; CDR3nt: TGTGCCGCGGGACAGGGGTTCACTGAAGCTTTCTTT; CDR3aa: CAAGQGFTEAFF
len: 17; v_gene: TRBV6-2/TRBV6-3; abundance: .; j_gene: TRBJ2-7; d_gene: TRBD2; CDR3nt: TGTGCCAGCAGTCGGGATAGAGGGACTAGCGGGGGGAGGGAGCAGTACTTC; CDR3aa: CASSRDRGTSGGREQYF
len: 13; v_gene: TRBV5-5; abundance: once; j_gene: TRBJ1-3; d_gene: TRBD1; CDR3nt: TGTGCCAGCAGCCCGGGACAGTCAAACACCATATATTTT; CDR3aa: CASSPGQSNTIYF
len: 15; v_gene: TRBV7-2; abundance: .; j_gene: TRBJ2-5; d_gene: TRBD1; CDR3nt: TGTGCCAGCAGCTTCGACGGGACAGGGGCCGGGACCCAGTACTTC; CDR3aa: CASSFDGTGAGTQYF
len: 14; v_gene: TRBV6-2/TRBV6-3; abundance: .; j_gene: TRBJ1-4; d_gene: .; CDR3nt: TGTGCCAGCAGTTCCGGGGAACAGTATGAAAAACTGTTTTTT; CDR3aa: CASSSGEQYEKLFF
len: 13; v_gene: TRBV30; abundance: .; j_gene: TRBJ1-6; d_gene: TRBD1; CDR3nt: TGTGCCTGGAGGGGACAGTCTAAATCACCCCTCCACTTT; CDR3aa: CAWRGQSKSPLHF
len: 14; v_gene: TRBV29-1; abundance: few; j_gene: TRBJ2-5; d_gene: TRBD1; CDR3nt: TGCAGCGTTGAATTGGGACAGGGCCAAGAGACCCAGTACTTC; CDR3aa: CSVELGQGQETQYF
len: 12; v_gene: TRBV29-1; abundance: .; j_gene: TRBJ2-1; d_gene: .; CDR3nt: TGCAGCGTTGGGCGGTCGGGAGCCGAGCAGTTCTTC; CDR3aa: CSVGRSGAEQFF
len: 12; v_gene: TRBV30; abundance: .; j_gene: TRBJ1-2; d_gene: TRBD1; CDR3nt: TGTGCCTGGGACAGGGGAAAGCGTGGCTACACCTTC; CDR3aa: CAWDRGKRGYTF
len: 12; v_gene: TRBV6-5; abundance: few; j_gene: TRBJ2-7; d_gene: TRBD2; CDR3nt: TGTGCCAGCAATCTAGCGGTCTACGAGCAGTACTTC; CDR3aa: CASNLAVYEQYF
len: 18; v_gene: TRBV20-1; abundance: .; j_gene: TRBJ1-2; d_gene: .; CDR3nt: TGCAGTGCTAGTTTCCGGATTCAAGCCAGGGGCGCGAACTATGGCTACACCTTC; CDR3aa: CSASFRIQARGANYGYTF
len: 15; v_gene: TRBV6-6; abundance: .; j_gene: TRBJ2-7; d_gene: .; CDR3nt: TGTGCCAGCAGTATACAGGGCACCGTCTCCTACGAGCAGTACTTC; CDR3aa: CASSIQGTVSYEQYF
len: 16; v_gene: TRBV7-9; abundance: .; j_gene: TRBJ2-3; d_gene: TRBD2; CDR3nt: TGTGCCAGCAGCTTAGTCTCGCGGGGGGGCACAGATACGCAGTATTTT; CDR3aa: CASSLVSRGGTDTQYF
len: 16; v_gene: TRBV7-8; abundance: once; j_gene: TRBJ2-5; d_gene: TRBD2; CDR3nt: TGTGCCAGCAGCTTAGTCGTAGCGGGAGGGCCTGAGACCCAGTACTTC; CDR3aa: CASSLVVAGGPETQYF
len: 14; v_gene: TRBV6-5; abundance: .; j_gene: TRBJ1-4; d_gene: .; CDR3nt: TGTGCCAGCAGTTACAGTTCCGGTGGTGAAAAACTGTTTTTT; CDR3aa: CASSYSSGGEKLFF
len: 13; v_gene: TRBV19; abundance: .; j_gene: TRBJ1-5; d_gene: .; CDR3nt: TGTGCCAGTAGTATAGGACTGACGCAGCCCCAGCATTTT; CDR3aa: CASSIGLTQPQHF
len: 17; v_gene: TRBV30; abundance: .; j_gene: TRBJ1-3; d_gene: TRBD1; CDR3nt: TGTGCCTGGACCCGGGACAGGGTGAAAGCCTCTGGAAACACCATATATTTT; CDR3aa: CAWTRDRVKASGNTIYF
len: 14; v_gene: TRBV3-1/TRBV3-2; abundance: .; j_gene: TRBJ2-1; d_gene: TRBD2; CDR3nt: TGTGCCAGCAGCCCCGGGACTAGCTACAATGAGCAGTTCTTC; CDR3aa: CASSPGTSYNEQFF
len: 17; v_gene: TRBV19; abundance: few; j_gene: TRBJ2-7; d_gene: .; CDR3nt: TGTGCCAGTAGTATAGGGAGTCTAGCCAGTTCATCCTACGAGCAGTACTTC; CDR3aa: CASSIGSLASSSYEQYF
len: 15; v_gene: TRBV27; abundance: .; j_gene: TRBJ1-2; d_gene: TRBD1; CDR3nt: TGTGCCAGCAGTTTATCCGGACAGGGGGCCTATGGCTACACCTTC; CDR3aa: CASSLSGQGAYGYTF
len: 15; v_gene: TRBV19; abundance: .; j_gene: TRBJ1-5; d_gene: .; CDR3nt: TGTGCCAGTAGTATAGTCCTGGAGACCAATCAGCCCCAGCATTTT; CDR3aa: CASSIVLETNQPQHF
len: 14; v_gene: TRBV19; abundance: few; j_gene: TRBJ2-7; d_gene: TRBD2; CDR3nt: TGTGCCAGTAGAAAGACCGGGACTAACTACGAGCAGTACTTC; CDR3aa: CASRKTGTNYEQYF
len: 16; v_gene: TRBV19; abundance: .; j_gene: TRBJ2-3; d_gene: .; CDR3nt: TGTGCCAGTAGTATTTACGGACAGCTAGCCACAGATACGCAGTATTTT; CDR3aa: CASSIYGQLATDTQYF
len: 14; v_gene: TRBV3-1/TRBV3-2; abundance: .; j_gene: TRBJ2-2; d_gene: TRBD2; CDR3nt: TGTGCCAGCAGCCACGGGGGGGTCACCGGGGAGCTGTTTTTT; CDR3aa: CASSHGGVTGELFF
len: 11; v_gene: TRBV6-6; abundance: .; j_gene: TRBJ2-1; d_gene: .; CDR3nt: TGTGCCAGCAGCCCCCTTAATGAGCAGTTCTTC; CDR3aa: CASSPLNEQFF
len: 15; v_gene: TRBV19; abundance: .; j_gene: TRBJ1-5; d_gene: TRBD1; CDR3nt: TGTGCCAGTAGTATTAAGCGGGACAGGGGTATGGCCCAGCATTTT; CDR3aa: CASSIKRDRGMAQHF
len: 17; v_gene: TRBV5-1; abundance: .; j_gene: TRBJ1-4; d_gene: .; CDR3nt: TGCGCCAGCAGCTTGAAAGGGGAATTGACTCCTAATGAAAAACTGTTTTTT; CDR3aa: CASSLKGELTPNEKLFF
len: 16; v_gene: TRBV6-2/TRBV6-3; abundance: .; j_gene: TRBJ2-3; d_gene: TRBD2; CDR3nt: TGTGCCAGCAGTTATAACACGGGGGGTAGCACAGATACGCAGTATTTT; CDR3aa: CASSYNTGGSTDTQYF
len: 16; v_gene: TRBV4-1; abundance: .; j_gene: TRBJ2-7; d_gene: .; CDR3nt: TGCGCCAGCAGCCAAGAGCCACTCCGCGGGTTCTACGAGCAGTACTTC; CDR3aa: CASSQEPLRGFYEQYF
len: 13; v_gene: TRBV7-3; abundance: .; j_gene: TRBJ2-1; d_gene: TRBD1; CDR3nt: TGTGCCAGCAGCTTAAGGGACAGCAATGAGCAGTTCTTC; CDR3aa: CASSLRDSNEQFF
len: 15; v_gene: TRBV11-3; abundance: once; j_gene: TRBJ1-3; d_gene: .; CDR3nt: TGTGCCAGCAGCCTAACAGGGTTATCTGGAAACACCATATATTTT; CDR3aa: CASSLTGLSGNTIYF
len: 13; v_gene: TRBV12-3/TRBV12-4; abundance: .; j_gene: TRBJ2-7; d_gene: TRBD2; CDR3nt: TGTGCCAGCAAATGGGCGGGAGTGAGGGAGCAGTACTTC; CDR3aa: CASKWAGVREQYF
len: 11; v_gene: TRBV6-2/TRBV6-3; abundance: .; j_gene: TRBJ2-1; d_gene: .; CDR3nt: TGTGCCAGCAGTTGGACTAATGAGCAGTTCTTC; CDR3aa: CASSWTNEQFF
len: 14; v_gene: TRBV19; abundance: once; j_gene: TRBJ2-2; d_gene: TRBD1; CDR3nt: TGTGCCAGTAAAGCGGACAGGGACACCGGGGAGCTGTTTTTT; CDR3aa: CASKADRDTGELFF
len: 13; v_gene: TRBV29-1; abundance: .; j_gene: TRBJ1-2; d_gene: TRBD1; CDR3nt: TGCAGCGCTCGGGACAGTTTTAACTATGGCTACACCTTC; CDR3aa: CSARDSFNYGYTF
len: 13; v_gene: TRBV5-4; abundance: .; j_gene: TRBJ2-2; d_gene: .; CDR3nt: TGTGCCAGCAGCACACTACCGGGCGGGGAGCTGTTTTTT; CDR3aa: CASSTLPGGELFF
len: 15; v_gene: TRBV19; abundance: .; j_gene: TRBJ2-3; d_gene: TRBD1; CDR3nt: TGTGCCAGTAGCGCCGAGGACAGGGTTGTGAATACGCAGTATTTT; CDR3aa: CASSAEDRVVNTQYF
len: 12; v_gene: TRBV3-1/TRBV3-2; abundance: .; j_gene: TRBJ2-7; d_gene: .; CDR3nt: TGTGCCAGCAGCCCGGGACTCTACGAGCAGTACTTC; CDR3aa: CASSPGLYEQYF
len: 15; v_gene: TRBV18; abundance: .; j_gene: TRBJ1-6; d_gene: .; CDR3nt: TGTGCCAGCTCACCCTGGGCCGGCTATAATTCACCCCTCCACTTT; CDR3aa: CASSPWAGYNSPLHF